These 15 T cell receptor beta chains were all obtained from the same sample, sequenced in a study of blood T cell repertoires in COVID-19. Repertoires were generated with immunoSEQ multiplex PCR, while TCRdb's copy carries only in-frame clones and drops some. The table lists some 330,000 clones, roughly 90% of them singletons. The sample comprised PBMCs or T cells enriched from blood (not recorded which). These receptors were taken from a woman aged 30 to 39 who had recovered from COVID-19.

This sequence joins TRBV19 and TRBJ2-6; 9 bases are a match to TRBD1. With V trimmed by 0 bases and J by 0 bases, 9 bases remained unmatched. CDR3 size: 20 residues. Germline lookup yields CDR1 LNHDA and CDR2 SQIVND (reference sequence). In DNA, the CDR3 is TGTGCCAGTAGTATAGATATACGGACAGGGGTCTACTCTGGGGCCAACGTCCTGACTTTC. Its protein product is CASSIDIRTGVYSGANVLTF.

The CDR3 region is CAIGLGDRAGNTIYF. CDR3 nucleotides: TGTGCCATTGGATTGGGAGACAGGGCTGGAAACACCATATATTTT. The chain links TRBV10-3 to TRBJ1-3; 7 nucleotides align to TRBD1. CDR1 ENHRY and CDR2 SYGVKD come from the germline V gene. This CDR3 has 15 residues. V lost 9 bases and J lost 2; bases outside the gene matches: 10.

The chain carries TRBV28 and TRBJ1-2, with 8 bases matching TRBD1. Germline V gene lookup returns CDR1 MDHEN and CDR2 SYDVKM. The CDR3 covers 15 residues. V lost 7 bases, J lost 4 bases, and 11 bases stayed unmatched. CDR3 sequence (DNA): TGTGCCAGCAATCCCACCCGGGACAGGATCTATGGCTACACCTTC. This translates into CASNPTRDRIYGYTF.

The chain has TRBV28 and TRBJ2-1; 8 positions match TRBD2. V lost 2 bases, J lost 0 bases, and 9 bases stayed unmatched. This CDR3 is 18 amino acids long. The germline V gene encodes CDR1 MDHEN and CDR2 SYDVKM. The CDR3 reads CASSLIERGFASYNEQFF. DNA for the CDR3: TGTGCCAGCAGTTTAATAGAGCGGGGGTTTGCCTCCTACAATGAGCAGTTCTTC. The variable domain in full, with the rest retrieved from reference TRBV28 and TRBJ2-1, is DVKVTQSSRYLVKRTGEKVFLECVQDMDHENMFWYRQDPGLGLRLIYFSYDVKMKEKGDIPEGYSVSREKKERFSLILESASTNQTSMYLCASSLIERGFASYNEQFFGPGTRLTVL.

This clone was found once. The CDR3 spells CASSRDSSLYEQYF. CDR3 nucleotide sequence: TGTGCCAGCAGTCGGGACAGTTCTCTCTACGAGCAGTACTTC. V usage is TRBV6-2 or TRBV6-3 and J usage is TRBJ2-7, with 7 bases aligning to TRBD1. V lost 5 bases and J lost 3; bases outside the gene matches: 7. This CDR3 spans 14 amino acids. CDR1 and CDR2 (germline): MNHEY, SVGEGT.

The rearrangement uses TRBV4-2 and TRBJ2-5, with 7 bases that match TRBD1. V shed 4 bases, J shed 2 bases, and the junction held 4 bases outside the gene matches. The CDR3 has 14 amino acids. Germline values: CDR1 LGHNA, CDR2 YNFKEQ. The CDR3 coding sequence is TGTGCCAGCAGCCCGGGACAGAGGCAAGAGACCCAGTACTTC. Its protein product is CASSPGQRQETQYF.

This clone has only one observation. V is TRBV7-9 and J is TRBJ2-7; TRBD2 aligns across 12 bases. V shed 2 bases and J 3 bases; nucleotides not matched to a gene: 2. This CDR3 region has 15 residues. Germline-derived CDR1 and CDR2 are SEHNR and FQNEAQ (reference sequence). The CDR3 region has the DNA TGTGCCAGCAGCTTACTAGCGGGGGGGTACTACGAGCAGTACTTC. Amino acids: CASSLLAGGYYEQYF.

Worth noting for this clone: The same CDR3 arises from other DNA sequences in this sample as well. The chain joins TRBV18 to TRBJ2-5; tentative D call: TRBD2 (6 bases). Trimming removed 3 bases at V and 2 bases at J, with 10 bases between. CDR1 and CDR2 (germline): KGHSH, LQKENI. The length of the CDR3 is 14 residues. Here the CDR3 DNA reads TGTGCCAGCTCACCCCCTGGACTACAAGAGACCCAGTACTTC. This encodes CASSPPGLQETQYF.

The chain employs TRBV9 and TRBJ2-1; 7 positions match TRBD2. With 0 bases clipped from V and 3 bases from J, the junction kept 6 bases outside the gene matches. CDR1 is SGDLS and CDR2 is YYNGEE in the germline V gene. The CDR3 totals 16 residues. The CDR3 reads CASSVGGAGLYNEQFF. As DNA, the CDR3 is TGTGCCAGCAGCGTAGGGGGAGCGGGGCTCTACAATGAGCAGTTCTTC.

This chain connects TRBV2 to TRBJ2-7; TRBD1 aligns across 7 bases. Germline assignment: CDR1 SNHLY and CDR2 FYNNEI. After removal of 7 bases from V and 2 bases from J, the junction contained 5 bases not matched to a gene. The CDR3 length is 13 residues. The CDR3, as DNA: TGTGCCAGCACAGTACAGGGGCCCTACGAGCAGTACTTC. Residues: CASTVQGPYEQYF.

The chain couples TRBV19 to TRBJ2-3, with 8 bases aligning to TRBD2. Germline CDR1 LNHDA, CDR2 SQIVND (reference sequence). The CDR3 extends over 14 amino acids. The trim removed 7 bases at V and 3 bases at J, leaving 6 bases unmatched. The CDR3 region is CASNSGGRTDTQYF. In nucleotides, the CDR3 is TGTGCCAGTAATTCTGGCGGGAGGACAGATACGCAGTATTTT.

This chain uses TRBV3-1 (or the pseudogene TRBV3-2) with TRBJ2-5; 9 bases match TRBD1. The germline V gene has CDR1 LGHDT and CDR2 YNNKEL (reference sequence). V shed 2 bases, J shed 7 bases, and the junction held 17 bases outside the gene matches. CDR3 length equals 18 residues. The CDR3 DNA sequence: TGTGCCAGCAGCCAACGATTTGCCGGGACAGGGACCTCGCGGACCCAGTACTTC. Translated: CASSQRFAGTGTSRTQYF.

The chain joins TRBV7-2 to TRBJ2-2; unclear D gene. Between the trimmed V and J ends, which lost 5 bases and 1 base, there was a span of 8 bases. There are 14 residues in the CDR3. CDR1 is SGHTA, CDR2 FQGNSA, per germline. This CDR3 reads CASSPIGNTGELFF. The CDR3 nucleotides read TGTGCCAGCAGCCCTATTGGGAACACCGGGGAGCTGTTTTTT.

The rearrangement joins TRBV4-1 to TRBJ1-2, with 7 positions matching TRBD1. V lost 3 bases, J lost 4 bases, and 14 bases stayed unmatched. CDR1 and CDR2 from the germline V gene are MGHRA and YSYEKL. The CDR3 runs 17 residues. This CDR3 reads CASSQDIGTAVIYGYTF. The DNA for the CDR3 is TGCGCCAGCAGCCAGGATATTGGGACAGCGGTAATCTATGGCTACACCTTC.

The chain carries TRBV5-1 and TRBJ2-6; weak D call: TRBD2 (6 bases). Trimming took off 4 bases at V and 2 bases at J, with 10 bases between the two ends. The CDR3 is made up of 15 amino acids. Germline values: CDR1 SGHRS, CDR2 YFSETQ. The CDR3: CASSPRLAGANVLTF. The CDR3 bases are TGCGCCAGCAGCCCCCGACTAGCTGGGGCCAACGTCCTGACTTTC.